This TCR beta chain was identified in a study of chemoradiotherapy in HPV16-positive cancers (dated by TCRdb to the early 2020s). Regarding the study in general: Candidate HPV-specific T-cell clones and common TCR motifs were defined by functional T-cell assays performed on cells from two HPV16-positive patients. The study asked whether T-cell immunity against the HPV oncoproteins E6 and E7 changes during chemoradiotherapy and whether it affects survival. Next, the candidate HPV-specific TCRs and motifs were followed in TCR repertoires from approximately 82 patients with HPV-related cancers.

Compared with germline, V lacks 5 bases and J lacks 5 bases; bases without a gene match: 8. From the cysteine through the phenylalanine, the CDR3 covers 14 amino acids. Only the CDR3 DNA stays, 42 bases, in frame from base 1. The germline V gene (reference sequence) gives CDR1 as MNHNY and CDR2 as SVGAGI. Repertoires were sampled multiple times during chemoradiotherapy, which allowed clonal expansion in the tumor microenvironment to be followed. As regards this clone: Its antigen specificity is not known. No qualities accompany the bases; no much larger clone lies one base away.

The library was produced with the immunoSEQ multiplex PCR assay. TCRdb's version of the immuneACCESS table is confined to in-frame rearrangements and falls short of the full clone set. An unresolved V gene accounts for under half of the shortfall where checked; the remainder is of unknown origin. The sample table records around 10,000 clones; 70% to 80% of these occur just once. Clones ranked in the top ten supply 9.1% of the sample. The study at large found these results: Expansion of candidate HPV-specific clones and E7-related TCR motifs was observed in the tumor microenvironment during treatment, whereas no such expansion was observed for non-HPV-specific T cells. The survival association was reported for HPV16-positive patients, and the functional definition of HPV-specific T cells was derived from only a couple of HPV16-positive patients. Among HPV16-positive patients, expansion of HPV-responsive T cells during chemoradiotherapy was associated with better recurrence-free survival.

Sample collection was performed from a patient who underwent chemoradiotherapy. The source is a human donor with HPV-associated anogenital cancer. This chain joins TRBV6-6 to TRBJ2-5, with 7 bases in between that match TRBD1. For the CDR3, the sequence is CASSVYRGVETQYF. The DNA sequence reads TGTGCCAGCAGTGTATACAGGGGCGTGGAGACCCAGTACTTC.